The 30 T cell receptor beta chains given below trace back to one sample, sequenced in a study of cytomegalovirus exposure and HLA in healthy donors (dated by TCRdb to 2017 to 2019). Receptors were amplified or captured by the immunoSEQ multiplex PCR assay. For the multiplex PCR, a mixture combining 60 forward primers for TCR Vbeta segments and 13 reverse primers for TCR Jbeta segments was used. TCRdb provides this immuneACCESS table in a form limited to in-frame rearrangements. Some clones are lacking; in checked studies, under half of them reflect an unresolved V gene, and why the rest are absent is not known. For this sample the table gives around 99,000 clones, of which 74% were detected only once. Together, the top ten hold 12% to 15% of the sample. Sequencing used PBMCs. The origin of the receptors is a woman between 35 and 50 years old in good health and CMV-seropositive.

The chain is built from TRBV5-1 and TRBJ2-1; D is uncertain. Looked up from germline, CDR1 is SGHRS and CDR2 is YFSETQ. Trimming cost V 0 bases and J 5 bases, with 9 bases left between them. This CDR3 region has 14 residues. This CDR3 reads CASSLAQKDNEQFF. The CDR3 DNA reads TGCGCCAGCAGCTTGGCACAGAAAGACAATGAGCAGTTCTTC. Complete variable domain (other parts from reference TRBV5-1 and TRBJ2-1): KAGVTQTPRYLIKTRGQQVTLSCSPISGHRSVSWYQQTPGQGLQFLFEYFSETQRNKGNFPGRFSGRQFSNSRSEMNVSTLELGDSALYLCASSLAQKDNEQFFGPGTRLTVL.

This chain uses TRBV7-9 with TRBJ2-1; 7 bases line up with TRBD2. The CDR3 extends over 14 amino acids. V lost 11 bases, J lost 1 base, and 8 bases stayed unmatched. Germline CDR1 reads SEHNR; CDR2 reads FQNEAQ (reference sequence). CDR3 DNA: TGTGCCGCCTCGGGAGCGGGGTCCTACAATGAGCAGTTCTTC. Protein sequence: CAASGAGSYNEQFF.

This clone was recorded only once. The V gene is TRBV6-5, the J gene TRBJ1-2; D is uncertain. V was pared by 5 bases and J by 4 bases, with 11 bases between. CDR3 size: 13 residues. Germline CDR1 and CDR2: MNHEY and SVGAGI. CDR3 amino acids: CASSPLELYGYTF. Written as DNA, the CDR3 is TGTGCCAGCAGTCCACTCGAGCTCTATGGCTACACCTTC.

This chain's CDR3 is CASCLSGYNEQFF. In DNA form, the CDR3 reads TGCGCCAGCTGCCTCTCGGGGTACAATGAGCAGTTCTTC. The chain joins TRBV5-1 to TRBJ2-1; D is possibly TRBD2 (5 bases). Trimming took 7 bases from V and 4 from J, leaving 12 bases between them. There are 13 residues in the CDR3. Germline CDR1 reads SGHRS; CDR2 reads YFSETQ.

CDR3 sequence: CASSRDSTNTGELFF. DNA of the CDR3: TGCGCCAGCAGCCGAGACTCTACAAACACCGGGGAGCTGTTTTTT. This chain joins TRBV5-1 and TRBJ2-2; no reliable D call. V was clipped by 4 bases and J by 2 bases, with 12 bases between them. Germline CDR1 is SGHRS and CDR2 is YFSETQ. This CDR3 has 15 residues.

Regarding this clone: The sample carries other DNA sequences with the same CDR3. The J gene is TRBJ1-4, the V gene TRBV5-1; D perhaps matches TRBD1 (5 bases). The CDR3 runs 15 residues. Between the trimmed V and J ends, which lost 0 bases and 2 bases, there was a span of 8 bases. Per germline, CDR1 SGHRS and CDR2 YFSETQ. CDR3 in DNA: TGCGCCAGCAGCTTGGGCGGGACGACTAATGAAAAACTGTTTTTT. It yields the protein CASSLGGTTNEKLFF.

This chain links TRBV6-5 with TRBJ1-2, with D possibly TRBD1 on 6 matching bases. The CDR3 spans 14 residues. The V gene lost 6 bases and the J gene lost 4 bases, with 15 bases spanning the gap. In germline, CDR1 is MNHEY, CDR2 SVGAGI. The CDR3 sequence: CASRTRQEPYGYTF. CDR3 bases: TGTGCCAGCAGGACCAGACAGGAACCCTATGGCTACACCTTC.

V usage is TRBV6-5 and J usage is TRBJ2-7, with D perhaps matching TRBD2 (5 bases). CDR1 is MNHEY, CDR2 SVGAGI, per germline. V was shortened by 0 bases and J by 6 bases, with 15 bases between the two germline ends. This CDR3 comprises 15 residues. The CDR3 nucleotides read TGTGCCAGCAGTTACTCCCCGACGCGGGTAGGCGAGCAGTACTTC. Amino acid sequence: CASSYSPTRVGEQYF.

The chain couples TRBV10-2 to TRBJ2-2, with D maybe TRBD2 (7 bases). CDR3 length equals 13 residues. Germline CDR1 and CDR2: WSHSY and SAAADI. With 8 bases removed from V and 8 bases from J, the gap between germline ends came to 15 bases. The CDR3 reads CASGERGAGELFF. CDR3 sequence (DNA): TGCGCCAGCGGGGAACGGGGGGCTGGGGAGCTGTTTTTT.

This clone is a singleton in its sample. The chain recombines TRBV29-1 with TRBJ1-4, with D possibly matching TRBD1 (5 bases). Germline V lookup: CDR1 SQVTM, CDR2 ANQGSEA. V dropped 6 bases and J dropped 11 bases, with 28 bases sitting between them. This CDR3 has 16 amino acids. CDR3 sequence (DNA): TGCAGCGTCCAAAGCGGTTCCGGGACTTTCGCGAGGAAACTGTTTTTT. It yields the protein CSVQSGSGTFARKLFF.

This rearrangement joins TRBV7-2 to TRBJ2-5; TRBD2 might be the D (5 bases). Germline loops: CDR1 SGHTA, CDR2 FQGNSA. Between the trimmed V and J ends, which lost 2 bases and 5 bases, there was a span of 12 bases. CDR3 length: 14 amino acids. CDR3 region: CASSLQLVRETQYF. The CDR3 nucleotides are TGTGCCAGCAGCTTACAACTAGTGAGGGAGACCCAGTACTTC.

The gene calls are TRBV5-8 and TRBJ2-1; weak D call: TRBD1 (6 bases). The CDR3 extends over 15 amino acids. V was pared by 3 bases and J by 2 bases, with 12 bases between. From germline, CDR1 is SGHTS and CDR2 YDEGEE. Here the CDR3 reads CASSSTGNPYNEQFF. The CDR3 DNA reads TGTGCCAGCAGCTCAACAGGGAACCCCTACAATGAGCAGTTCTTC.

This clone was found a few times. V usage is TRBV2 and J usage is TRBJ1-5; TRBD1 might be the D (5 bases). The V and J ends lost 6 bases and 8 bases respectively, with 11 bases between them. The germline V gene encodes CDR1 SNHLY and CDR2 FYNNEI. CDR3 length equals 12 residues. CDR3 DNA: TGTGCCAGCAGCGAACAGGTAAAGCCCCAGCATTTT. The encoded protein is CASSEQVKPQHF.

The V and J genes are TRBV19 and TRBJ2-5; 9 bases align to TRBD2. The ends lost 3 bases at V and 2 bases at J; junction bases unmatched: 7. The CDR3 consists of 16 residues. Germline V gene sequence: CDR1 LNHDA, CDR2 SQIVND (reference sequence). The chain's CDR3 is CASSITAGGPQETQYF. The CDR3 DNA follows: TGTGCCAGTAGTATTACAGCGGGGGGACCACAAGAGACCCAGTACTTC.

This sequence joins TRBV2 and TRBJ2-7, with a tentative D call TRBD1 (6 bases). The CDR3 loop spans 13 amino acids. Trimming cost V 4 bases and J 2 bases, with 9 bases left between them. Germline V gene data show CDR1 as SNHLY and CDR2 as FYNNEI. The CDR3: CASSGDIPYEQYF. The CDR3 region has the DNA TGTGCCAGCAGTGGGGACATTCCCTACGAGCAGTACTTC.

The V call is TRBV6-1, the J call TRBJ2-6; a weak D match, TRBD2 (6 bases). Germline lookup yields CDR1 MNHNS and CDR2 SASEGT. The CDR3 has 19 amino acids. Trimming took 2 bases from V and 0 from J, leaving 17 bases between them. The CDR3 nucleotides read TGTGCCAGCAGTGAATTTCGCCCGGGACTGAACTCTGGGGCCAACGTCCTGACTTTC. It codes for CASSEFRPGLNSGANVLTF.

This clone showed up just a few times. The genes are TRBV10-2 and TRBJ1-6; perhaps TRBD1 as D (6 bases). Looked up from germline, CDR1 is WSHSY and CDR2 is SAAADI. The CDR3 totals 14 residues. The ends were cut back, 6 bases at V and 7 bases at J, with 13 bases in the middle. The chain's CDR3 is CASRTTGSNSPLHF. Here the CDR3 DNA reads TGCGCCAGCAGGACGACAGGCTCAAATTCACCCCTCCACTTT.

This chain connects TRBV28 to TRBJ2-6, with TRBD1 matching over 7 bases. The V gene end was trimmed by 7 bases and the J gene end by 0 bases; junction bases not matched to a gene: 6. Per germline, CDR1 MDHEN and CDR2 SYDVKM. The CDR3 extends over 16 amino acids. The CDR3 nucleotides are TGTGCCAGCACCCGGACAGGTAACTCTGGGGCCAACGTCCTGACTTTC. This translates into CASTRTGNSGANVLTF.

V usage is TRBV30 and J usage is TRBJ1-4, with D possibly being TRBD1 (5 bases). Trimming took off 1 base at V and 12 bases at J, with 18 bases between the two ends. In germline, CDR1 is GTSNPN, CDR2 SVGIG (reference sequence). The length of the CDR3 is 14 residues. CDR3 DNA: TGTGCCTGGAGTGATGATCAGGGCTGGAGAGAACTGTTTTTT. This gives the protein CAWSDDQGWRELFF.

The chain recombines TRBV30 with TRBJ2-1; 8 positions agree with TRBD2. Germline V gene lookup returns CDR1 GTSNPN and CDR2 SVGIG (reference sequence). The CDR3 spans 18 residues. V lost 3 bases to trimming and J lost 5 bases; unmatched junction nucleotides: 18. CDR3 bases: TGTGCCTGGAGGGTTCCGGGCCTTTTAGGGACTAGAGACAATGAGCAGTTCTTC. Translating gives CAWRVPGLLGTRDNEQFF.

The chain recombines TRBV6-1 with TRBJ1-1; a possible D gene is TRBD1 (5 bases). Trimming left V 6 bases short and J 0 bases short, with 14 bases between. The CDR3 extends over 15 amino acids. Germline V lookup: CDR1 MNHNS, CDR2 SASEGT. The CDR3 nucleotides read TGTGCCAGCAGCTACCAAAGACAGATGAACACTGAAGCTTTCTTT. This sequence encodes CASSYQRQMNTEAFF.

The CDR3 here is CASNTGMGNQPQHF. The CDR3 DNA is TGTGCCAGCAACACGGGAATGGGCAATCAGCCCCAGCATTTT. The chain joins TRBV6-6 to TRBJ1-5, with D hard to call. The CDR3 contains 14 residues. The V gene lost 7 bases and the J gene lost 2 bases, with 12 bases spanning the gap. CDR1 and CDR2 from the germline V gene are MNHNY and SVGAGI (reference sequence).

The count of this clone is one. V and J are TRBV7-6 and TRBJ2-5, with 10 nucleotides matching TRBD2. V lost 6 bases and J lost 5; bases outside the gene matches: 6. The CDR3 extends over 14 amino acids. Germline V gene lookup returns CDR1 SGHVS and CDR2 FNYEAQ. CDR3 in DNA: TGTGCCAGCAGGACACTAGCGGGGATCGAGACCCAGTACTTC. It translates to CASRTLAGIETQYF.

V gene TRBV5-1 combines with J gene TRBJ1-5, with D perhaps matching TRBD1 (5 bases). Looked up from germline, CDR1 is SGHRS and CDR2 is YFSETQ. Trimming pared 3 bases from V and 2 bases from J, leaving 12 bases between. The CDR3 spans 15 residues. CDR3 in amino acids: CASSSRVGGNQPQHF. CDR3 DNA sequence: TGCGCCAGCAGCTCCAGGGTCGGCGGCAATCAGCCCCAGCATTTT. Full variable domain (outside the CDR3, taken from reference TRBV5-1 and TRBJ1-5): KAGVTQTPRYLIKTRGQQVTLSCSPISGHRSVSWYQQTPGQGLQFLFEYFSETQRNKGNFPGRFSGRQFSNSRSEMNVSTLELGDSALYLCASSSRVGGNQPQHFGDGTRLSIL.

The V and J genes are TRBV7-8 and TRBJ1-1; 8 nucleotides align to TRBD1. J was trimmed by 5 bases and V by 5 bases; bases with no gene match: 7. Germline V gives CDR1 SGHVS, CDR2 FQNEAQ. The CDR3 has 14 amino acids. This chain's CDR3 is CASSTRGRSTEAFF. In DNA, the CDR3 is TGTGCCAGCAGCACCAGGGGGCGAAGTACTGAAGCTTTCTTT.

This chain connects TRBV9 to TRBJ1-4; possible D gene TRBD1, 6 bases. V was clipped by 3 bases and J by 11 bases, with 14 bases between them. CDR3 size: 13 residues. Germline V gives CDR1 SGDLS, CDR2 YYNGEE. The CDR3, as DNA: TGTGCCAGCAGCGCCGATGCAGGGGAGAAACTGTTTTTT. Protein product: CASSADAGEKLFF.

This chain joins TRBV6-4 and TRBJ2-3, with 9 bases fitting TRBD2. The junction had 12 bases not matched to a gene; V was cut back by 3 bases and J by 5 bases. Germline assignment: CDR1 MRHNA and CDR2 SNTAGT. The CDR3 is made up of 17 amino acids. In nucleotides, the CDR3 is TGTGCCAGCAGTGAAGGTCCTGGCGGGGGGGCGCGAGATACGCAGTATTTT. Amino acids: CASSEGPGGGARDTQYF.

The rearrangement links TRBV19 to TRBJ1-5; 8 bases map to TRBD1. CDR1 is LNHDA, CDR2 SQIVND, per germline (reference sequence). The CDR3 spans 14 residues. The trim removed 7 bases at V and 6 bases at J, leaving 8 bases unmatched. The CDR3 bases are TGTGCCAGTACCCGACAGGGGAGTAGTCAGCCCCAGCATTTT. Translating gives CASTRQGSSQPQHF.

The chain has TRBV7-2 and TRBJ2-7; 7 bases align to TRBD1. Germline V gives CDR1 SGHTA, CDR2 FQGNSA. Germline trimming cut 4 bases from V and 6 bases from J; bases unmatched to any gene: 3. CDR3 length: 12 amino acids. CDR3 sequence reads: CASSSTGTEQYF. CDR3 bases: TGTGCCAGCAGCTCGACAGGGACCGAGCAGTACTTC.

The chain joins TRBV11-2 to TRBJ2-3; D may be TRBD2 (5 bases). This CDR3 region has 15 residues. The germline V and J ends were trimmed by 4 bases and 5 bases, with 16 bases remaining between them. Per germline, CDR1 SGHAT and CDR2 FQNNGV. The CDR3: CASSSHGGARDTQYF. CDR3 nucleotide sequence: TGTGCCAGCAGCTCCCATGGAGGAGCCAGAGATACGCAGTATTTT.